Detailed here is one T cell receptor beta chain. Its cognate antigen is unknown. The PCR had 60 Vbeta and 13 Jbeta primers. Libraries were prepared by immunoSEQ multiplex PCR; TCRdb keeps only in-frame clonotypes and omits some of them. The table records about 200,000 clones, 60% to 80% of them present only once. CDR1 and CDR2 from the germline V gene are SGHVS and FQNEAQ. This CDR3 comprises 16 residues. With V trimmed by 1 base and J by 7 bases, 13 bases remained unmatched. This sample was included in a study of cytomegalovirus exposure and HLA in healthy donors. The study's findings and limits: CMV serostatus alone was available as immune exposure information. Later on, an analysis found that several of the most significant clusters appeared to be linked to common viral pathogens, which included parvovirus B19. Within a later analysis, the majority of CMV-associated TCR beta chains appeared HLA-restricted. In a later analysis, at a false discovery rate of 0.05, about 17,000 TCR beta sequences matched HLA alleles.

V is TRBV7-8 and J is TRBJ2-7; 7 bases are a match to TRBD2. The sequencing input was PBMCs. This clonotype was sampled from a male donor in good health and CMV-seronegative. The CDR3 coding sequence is TGTGCCAGCAGCTTAGTACTGGCGGGAGTAGGCGGAGAGCAGTACTTC. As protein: CASSLVLAGVGGEQYF. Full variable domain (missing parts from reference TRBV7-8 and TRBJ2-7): GAGVSQSPRYKVAKRGQDVALRCDPISGHVSLFWYQQALGQGPEFLTYFQNEAQLDKSGLPSDRFFAERPEGSVSTLKIQRTQQEDSAVYLCASSLVLAGVGGEQYFGPGTRLTVT.